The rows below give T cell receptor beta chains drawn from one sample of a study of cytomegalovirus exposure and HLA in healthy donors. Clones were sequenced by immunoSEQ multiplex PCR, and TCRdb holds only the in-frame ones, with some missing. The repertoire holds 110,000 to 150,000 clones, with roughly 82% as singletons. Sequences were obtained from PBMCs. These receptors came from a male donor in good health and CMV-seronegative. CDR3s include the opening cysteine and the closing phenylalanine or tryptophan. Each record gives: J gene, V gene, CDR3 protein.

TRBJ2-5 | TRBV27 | CASGPQETQYF
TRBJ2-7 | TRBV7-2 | CASSLAGQLYEQYF
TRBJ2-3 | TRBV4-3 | CASSQYSGSTDTQYF
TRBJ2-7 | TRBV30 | CASTRRITGEVQYF
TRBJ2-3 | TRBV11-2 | CASSSLRAGEGTDTQYF
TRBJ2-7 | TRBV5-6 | CASSSGLLSYEQYF
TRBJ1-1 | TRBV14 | CASSQYNHREAFF
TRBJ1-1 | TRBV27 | CASSFRGKDTEAFF
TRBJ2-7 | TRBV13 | CASRPGGSSYEQYF
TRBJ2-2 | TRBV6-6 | CASSYSIGDSLFF
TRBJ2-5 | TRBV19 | CASSMGRTVQETQYF
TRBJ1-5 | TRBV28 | CASSPGTGVQPQHF
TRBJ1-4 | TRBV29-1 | CSVHSRGSEKLFF
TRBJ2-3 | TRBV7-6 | CASKKTGLDTDTQYF
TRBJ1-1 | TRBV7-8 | CASSPQGQQMNTEAFF
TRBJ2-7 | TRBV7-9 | CSSSPHYEQYF
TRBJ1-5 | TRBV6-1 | CASSAAPAGGHQPQHF
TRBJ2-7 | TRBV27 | CASSFGFGTGGTYEQYF
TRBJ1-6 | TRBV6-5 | CASSTADNSPLHF
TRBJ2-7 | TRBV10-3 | CASEGQGGNEQYF
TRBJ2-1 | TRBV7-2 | CASSPPRASGYNEQFF
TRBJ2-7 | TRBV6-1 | CASSGDTGYEQYF
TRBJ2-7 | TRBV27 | CASSLSRGTVRYEQYF
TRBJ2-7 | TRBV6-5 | CASSYGGGGAKEQYF
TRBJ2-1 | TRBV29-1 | CSVVKRGSSYNEQFF
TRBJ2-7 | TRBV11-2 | CASSPSNEQYF
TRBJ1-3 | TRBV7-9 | CASSLAFGNTIYF
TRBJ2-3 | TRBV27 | CASSPLLAPTDTQYF
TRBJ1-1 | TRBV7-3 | CASSLSGVTEAFF
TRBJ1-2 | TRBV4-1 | CASSQKDRGRDYGYTF